Detailed here is one TCR beta chain. Antigen specificity is unknown. The sample belongs to a study of OX40 agonist ivuxolimab in advanced cancers. The overall study: Those treated in dose escalation had hepatocellular carcinoma, melanoma, renal cell cancer or head and neck cancer. Partial responses occurred in three patients (one hepatocellular carcinoma, two cutaneous melanoma).

The protocol was immunoSEQ multiplex PCR, while the TCRdb copy is restricted to in-frame clones and leaves out a portion. Of around 14,000 clones in the sample, 70% to 90% are singletons; the top ten hold roughly a fifth. The CDR3 covers 16 residues. Losses at the gene ends were 5 bases for V and 2 bases for J; bases not matched to a gene: 3. CDR1 and CDR2 (germline): LNHDA, SQIVND (reference sequence). Findings of the study overall: With doses of 0.1 to 3.0 mg/kg, CD4+ and CD8+ blood T cells had undergone clonal expansion by week 6.

Sequencing used CD4+ or CD8+ T cells sorted from blood, obtained in a trial of the OX40 agonist ivuxolimab. The TCR sequence derives from an adult with an advanced solid tumor such as melanoma, head and neck, liver or kidney cancer. The chain carries TRBV19 and TRBJ2-3; 14 bases match TRBD2. The CDR3 loop reads CASSGLAGGSTDTQYF. The CDR3 DNA is TGTGCCAGTAGTGGACTAGCGGGAGGATCCACAGATACGCAGTATTTT.